One and the same sample provided the 21 T cell receptor beta chains below, sequenced in a study of T cell repertoires in cytomegalovirus infection. TCRdb processed the reads anew with MiXCR; each CDR3 protein has one entry. The table records roughly 230,000 distinct CDR3 sequences, 9% to 15% of them present only once. Specimen: PBMCs. The receptors were sampled from a human donor in good health (CMV status not recorded). Some clones in this sample may be carry-over from other donors' samples.

This clonotype was detected many times. V is TRBV7-3 and J is TRBJ2-1, with TRBD1 matching 7 bases. The CDR3 extends over 15 amino acids. Germline CDR1 reads SGHTA; CDR2 reads FQGTGA. The V and J ends lost 5 bases and 5 bases, in that order; junction bases with no gene match: 9. In DNA, the CDR3 is TGTGCCAGCAGCCGAATTTCGGACAGGAACAATGAGCAGTTCTTC. As protein: CASSRISDRNNEQFF.

The table lists this clonotype with a few counts. The chain uses TRBV29-1 and TRBJ2-7, with TRBD1 matching over 12 bases. Looked up from germline, CDR1 is SQVTM and CDR2 is ANQGSEA. The junction had 4 bases not matched to a gene; V was cut back by 4 bases and J by 6 bases. This CDR3 is 13 amino acids long. The CDR3 DNA is TGCAGCGTTGGGGGACAGGGGGCAGGCGAGCAGTACTTC. It specifies CSVGGQGAGEQYF.

This clonotype has only a few counts. The chain has TRBV19 and TRBJ2-1, with 10 bases identical to TRBD2. CDR3 length equals 15 residues. The germline gives CDR1 LNHDA, CDR2 SQIVND (reference sequence). With 5 bases clipped from V and 3 bases from J, the junction kept 4 bases outside the gene matches. The CDR3 bases are TGTGCCAGTAGTCCACTAGCGGGGTTCTACAATGAGCAGTTCTTC. It yields the protein CASSPLAGFYNEQFF.

In its sample, this clonotype was seen many times. The chain links TRBV20-1 to TRBJ2-1; 8 bases align to TRBD1. This CDR3 is built from 13 residues. Trimming took 6 bases from V and 7 from J; bases not matched to a gene: 8. In germline, CDR1 is DFQATT, CDR2 SNEGSKA (reference sequence). The CDR3 nucleotides are TGCAGTGCGAAGCAGGGGGCGCGGAATGAGCAGTTCTTC. Protein: CSAKQGARNEQFF.

Points on this clonotype: A junction boundary mismatches the germline segment, possibly from a read error. This rearrangement joins TRBV27 to TRBJ1-6; D is undetermined. The CDR3 runs to 12 residues. Germline CDR1 is MNHEY and CDR2 is SMNVEV (reference sequence). CDR3 DNA sequence: TGTGCCAGCAGTGTATCAGGATCACCCCTCCACTTT. Protein: CASSVSGSPLHF.

This clonotype was observed a handful of times. V and J are TRBV3-1 and TRBJ1-3, with 8 positions matching TRBD1. Germline lookup yields CDR1 LGHDT and CDR2 YNNKEL (reference sequence). The CDR3 is 14 residues long. Losses at the gene ends were 1 base for V and 4 bases for J; bases not matched to a gene: 0. This CDR3 reads CASSQGTGGNTIYF. Written as DNA, the CDR3 is TGTGCCAGCAGCCAAGGGACAGGGGGAAACACCATATATTTT.

V and J are TRBV19 and TRBJ1-3, with D uncertain. The CDR3 extends over 15 amino acids. Germline assignment: CDR1 LNHDA and CDR2 SQIVND (reference sequence). V gave up 5 bases and J gave up 0 bases, with 11 bases separating them. The CDR3 DNA reads as TGTGCCAGTAGTCCTACGGCGGGCTCTGGAAACACCATATATTTT. Its translation is CASSPTAGSGNTIYF.

The rearrangement joins TRBV5-1 to TRBJ2-7; 7 nucleotides match TRBD1. The CDR3 extends over 14 amino acids. Germline CDR1 and CDR2: SGHRS and YFSETQ. J gave up 3 bases and V 4 bases, and 7 bases lay outside the gene matches. DNA for the CDR3: TGCGCCAGCAGCCCCGGGACAGCCGTCTACGAGCAGTACTTC. It yields the protein CASSPGTAVYEQYF. The whole variable domain, filled in from reference TRBV5-1 and TRBJ2-7, reads KAGVTQTPRYLIKTRGQQVTLSCSPISGHRSVSWYQQTPGQGLQFLFEYFSETQRNKGNFPGRFSGRQFSNSRSEMNVSTLELGDSALYLCASSPGTAVYEQYFGPGTRLTVT.

This clonotype appeared many times. This rearrangement joins TRBV28 to TRBJ2-7; a possible D gene is TRBD1 (5 bases). The V gene lost 8 bases and the J gene lost 3 bases, with 14 bases spanning the gap. Germline V CDR1 and CDR2: MDHEN, SYDVKM. The CDR3 is made up of 13 amino acids. The CDR3 nucleotides read TGTGCCAGCGGGGCTTCACCCTACTACGAGCAGTACTTC. Encoded protein: CASGASPYYEQYF.

This clonotype was seen repeatedly, ten times or more. The V gene is TRBV12-3 or TRBV12-4, the J gene TRBJ2-3; D call uncertain. The CDR3 covers 12 residues. Deletions cut 5 bases from V and 7 bases from J, with 10 bases between. The CDR3 loop is CASSLERYTQYF. The CDR3 DNA sequence: TGTGCCAGCAGTCTCGAGCGATATACGCAGTATTTT.

Written as DNA, the CDR3 is TGTGCCAGTTCGACTGGACTAGCGGGAGGGCCCAGGAACGAGCAGTACTTC. Its translation: CASSTGLAGGPRNEQYF. V gene TRBV19 combines with J gene TRBJ2-7; 15 bases fit TRBD2. V gave up 8 bases and J gave up 5 bases; unmatched junction bases: 13. The CDR3 sequence is 17 residues long. Germline V CDR1 and CDR2: LNHDA, SQIVND (reference sequence).

The rearrangement links TRBV10-3 to TRBJ1-5; D is unclear. The CDR3 spans 15 residues. The V gene lost 4 bases and the J gene lost 4 bases, with 14 bases spanning the gap. Germline V gene sequence: CDR1 ENHRY, CDR2 SYGVKD. CDR3 coding DNA: TGTGCCATCAGTGGGGAGGCGCAGCAAAATCAGCCCCAGCATTTT. This sequence encodes CAISGEAQQNQPQHF.

This rearrangement joins TRBV29-1 to TRBJ2-7; D gene unclear. CDR3 length: 10 residues. V lost 7 bases, J lost 3 bases, and 7 bases lay in between. The germline V gene encodes CDR1 SQVTM and CDR2 ANQGSEA. CDR3 bases: TGCAGCGGCGAGTGCTACGAGCAGTACTTC. Protein: CSGECYEQYF.

This clonotype was recorded many times. The genes are TRBV7-2 and TRBJ2-1; no clear D. Germline V gene lookup returns CDR1 SGHTA and CDR2 FQGNSA. This CDR3 has 12 amino acids. Between the trimmed V and J ends, which lost 1 base and 13 bases, there was a span of 11 bases. The CDR3 sequence: CASSLVAHGQFF. As DNA, the CDR3 is TGTGCCAGCAGCTTAGTTGCTCACGGACAGTTCTTC.

This clonotype is medium-sized within its sample. The chain has TRBV7-2 and TRBJ1-1; 7 nucleotides match TRBD1. CDR1 SGHTA and CDR2 FQGNSA come from the germline V gene. This CDR3 has 14 amino acids. V dropped 4 bases and J dropped 5; count of bases not matched to a gene: 7. DNA for the CDR3: TGTGCCAGCAGCTCCGACAGGGTTAAAACTGAAGCTTTCTTT. Translation: CASSSDRVKTEAFF.

The table lists this clonotype with a few counts. This rearrangement joins TRBV19 to TRBJ1-1; D ambiguous. The germline CDR1 and CDR2 sequences are LNHDA and SQIVND (reference sequence). The CDR3 is 15 residues long. V lost 3 bases, J lost 3 bases, and 14 bases lay in between. CDR3 sequence reads: CASSIAREAHTEAFF. The CDR3 DNA is TGTGCCAGTAGTATCGCCCGGGAGGCACACACTGAAGCTTTCTTT. The entire variable domain, with the rest obtained from reference TRBV19 and TRBJ1-1, is as follows: DGGITQSPKYLFRKEGQNVTLSCEQNLNHDAMYWYRQDPGQGLRLIYYSQIVNDFQKGDIAEGYSVSREKKESFPLTVTSAQKNPTAFYLCASSIAREAHTEAFFGQGTRLTVV.

Many counts were recorded for this clonotype. This chain connects TRBV28 to TRBJ2-2; D ambiguous. CDR1 and CDR2 (germline): MDHEN, SYDVKM. V was shortened by 7 bases and J by 4 bases, with 10 bases between the two germline ends. The CDR3 contains 13 residues. The CDR3 here is CASTRFGTGELFF. CDR3 DNA sequence: TGTGCCAGCACCAGGTTTGGCACCGGGGAGCTGTTTTTT. Looking up the rest from reference TRBV28 and TRBJ2-2 gives the full variable domain: DVKVTQSSRYLVKRTGEKVFLECVQDMDHENMFWYRQDPGLGLRLIYFSYDVKMKEKGDIPEGYSVSREKKERFSLILESASTNQTSMYLCASTRFGTGELFFGEGSRLTVL.

In this sample, this clonotype turned up many times. The V and J genes are TRBV28 and TRBJ1-1; TRBD1 matches 11 bases. The CDR3 spans 14 residues. The J segment lost 6 bases and the V segment lost 7 bases, leaving 7 bases of the junction unmatched. The germline V gene encodes CDR1 MDHEN and CDR2 SYDVKM. This CDR3 reads CASTPGQGVSEAFF. The DNA of the CDR3 is TGTGCCAGCACCCCGGGACAGGGGGTCTCTGAAGCTTTCTTT.

Many counts were recorded for this clonotype. The J gene is TRBJ2-5, the V gene TRBV6-2 or TRBV6-3; 10 bases line up with TRBD1. Germline values: CDR1 MNHEY, CDR2 SVGEGT. Germline trimming cut 4 bases from V and 5 bases from J; bases unmatched to any gene: 16. This CDR3 has 18 amino acids. The CDR3 protein is CASSSSKTGGGYQETQYF. In DNA form, the CDR3 reads TGTGCCAGCAGTTCGTCGAAGACAGGGGGCGGTTATCAGGAGACCCAGTACTTC.

The chain links TRBV20-1 to TRBJ1-6; TRBD1 is a possible D gene (5 bases). Trimming pared 1 base from V and 0 bases from J, leaving 7 bases between. This CDR3 is built from 15 residues. Per the germline V gene, CDR1 is DFQATT and CDR2 is SNEGSKA (reference sequence). CDR3 nucleotides: TGCAGTGCTAGAGGGGGCAGCTCCTATAATTCACCCCTCCACTTT. Translated: CSARGGSSYNSPLHF.

This clonotype has at least ten counts. This CDR3 is CASSLGTGVHTEAFF. CDR3 sequence (DNA): TGTGCCAGCAGCTTAGGGACAGGGGTGCACACTGAAGCTTTCTTT. The J gene is TRBJ1-1, the V gene TRBV7-9; 9 nucleotides match TRBD1. V lost 1 base and J lost 3; bases outside the gene matches: 3. The germline V gene encodes CDR1 SEHNR and CDR2 FQNEAQ (reference sequence). There are 15 residues in the CDR3.